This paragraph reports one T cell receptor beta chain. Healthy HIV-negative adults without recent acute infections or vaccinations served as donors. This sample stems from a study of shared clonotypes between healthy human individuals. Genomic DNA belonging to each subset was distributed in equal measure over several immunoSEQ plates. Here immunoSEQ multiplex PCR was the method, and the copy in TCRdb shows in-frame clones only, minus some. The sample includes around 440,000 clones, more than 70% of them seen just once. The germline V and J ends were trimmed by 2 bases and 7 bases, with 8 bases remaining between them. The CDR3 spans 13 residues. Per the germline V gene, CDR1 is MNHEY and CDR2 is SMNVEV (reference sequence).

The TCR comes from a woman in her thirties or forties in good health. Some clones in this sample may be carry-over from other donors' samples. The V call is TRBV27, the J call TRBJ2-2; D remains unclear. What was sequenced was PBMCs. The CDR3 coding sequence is TGTGCCAGCAGTTTAGATGCCCACGGGGAGCTGTTTTTT. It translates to CASSLDAHGELFF.